The clone carrying this T cell receptor beta chain has just a few counts. The data stem from a study of T and B cells in COVID-19 patients. Each TRB amplification used 250-500 ng of genomic DNA from blood. TRB rearrangements were amplified by multiplex PCR with BIOMED2 TRB-A/B primers. From the multiplex PCR reads, TCRdb called clonotypes with MiXCR, one entry per CDR3 protein. The repertoire holds thousands of distinct CDR3 sequences, 26% seen once, with 15% to 20% in the top ten. Germline V CDR1 and CDR2: SGHTA, FQGNSA. CDR3 length equals 16 residues. The ends were cut back, 1 base at V and 7 bases at J, with 14 bases in the middle.

This TCR was sampled from a human donor with active COVID-19. The sequenced material came from blood. This sequence joins TRBV7-2 and TRBJ1-6; D is unclear. The DNA of the CDR3 is TGTGCCAGCAGCTTAGAGAGAGGCAGATTCAATTCACCCCTCCACTTT. Amino acids: CASSLERGRFNSPLHF.